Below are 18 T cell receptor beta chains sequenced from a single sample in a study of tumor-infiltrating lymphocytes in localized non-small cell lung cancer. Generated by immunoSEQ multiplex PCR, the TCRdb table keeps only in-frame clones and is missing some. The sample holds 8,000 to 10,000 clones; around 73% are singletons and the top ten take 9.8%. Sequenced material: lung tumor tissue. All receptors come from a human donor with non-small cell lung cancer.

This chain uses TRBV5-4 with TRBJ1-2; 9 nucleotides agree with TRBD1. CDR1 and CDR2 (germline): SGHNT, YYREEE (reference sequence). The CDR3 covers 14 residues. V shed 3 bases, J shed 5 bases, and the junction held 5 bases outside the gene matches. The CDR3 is CASSSGTGIYGYTF. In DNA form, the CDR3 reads TGTGCCAGCAGCTCCGGGACAGGGATTTATGGCTACACCTTC.

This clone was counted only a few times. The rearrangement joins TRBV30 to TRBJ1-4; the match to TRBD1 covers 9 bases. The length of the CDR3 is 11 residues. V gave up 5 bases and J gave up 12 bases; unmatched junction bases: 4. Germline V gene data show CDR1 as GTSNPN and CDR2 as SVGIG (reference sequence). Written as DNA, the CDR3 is TGTGCCTGGGCCGACAGGGGGGAACTGTTTTTT. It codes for CAWADRGELFF.

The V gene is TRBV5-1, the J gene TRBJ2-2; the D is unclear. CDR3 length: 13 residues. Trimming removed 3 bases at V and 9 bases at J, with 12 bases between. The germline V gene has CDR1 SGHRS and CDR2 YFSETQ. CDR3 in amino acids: CASSSDIGRELFF. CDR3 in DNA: TGCGCCAGCAGCTCCGACATAGGCCGGGAGCTGTTTTTT.

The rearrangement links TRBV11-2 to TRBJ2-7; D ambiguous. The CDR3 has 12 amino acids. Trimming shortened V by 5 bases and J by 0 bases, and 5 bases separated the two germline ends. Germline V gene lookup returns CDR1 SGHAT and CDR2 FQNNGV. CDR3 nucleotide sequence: TGTGCCAGCAGCCAGAGCTCCTACGAGCAGTACTTC. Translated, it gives CASSQSSYEQYF.

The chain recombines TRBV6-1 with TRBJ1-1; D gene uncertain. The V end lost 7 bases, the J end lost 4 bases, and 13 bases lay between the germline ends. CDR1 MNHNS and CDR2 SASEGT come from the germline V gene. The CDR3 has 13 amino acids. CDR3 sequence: CASILTLGTEAFF. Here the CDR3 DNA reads TGTGCCAGCATTCTGACTCTGGGCACTGAAGCTTTCTTT.

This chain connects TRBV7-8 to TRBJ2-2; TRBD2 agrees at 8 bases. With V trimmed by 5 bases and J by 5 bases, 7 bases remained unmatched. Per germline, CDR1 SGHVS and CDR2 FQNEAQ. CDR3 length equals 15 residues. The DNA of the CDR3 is TGTGCCAGCAGCCGAGAGGGACTAGATACCGGGGAGCTGTTTTTT. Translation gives CASSREGLDTGELFF.

This CDR3 is CASRDWTSGHTDTQYF. The DNA for the CDR3 is TGTGCCAGCAGAGATTGGACTAGCGGGCACACAGATACGCAGTATTTT. The V and J genes are TRBV7-2 and TRBJ2-3; TRBD2 matches at 11 bases. CDR3 length: 16 amino acids. Germline CDR1 is SGHTA and CDR2 is FQGNSA. With 6 bases clipped from V and 2 bases from J, the junction kept 7 bases outside the gene matches.

The CDR3 DNA reads as TGTGCCAGCAGTGCCGAGCCCCTTCAGCCCCAGCATTTT. Protein: CASSAEPLQPQHF. The chain is built from TRBV2 and TRBJ1-5; the D is unclear. Germline lookup yields CDR1 SNHLY and CDR2 FYNNEI. V was shortened by 4 bases and J by 6 bases, with 10 bases between the two germline ends. This CDR3 has 13 residues. Full variable domain (missing parts from reference TRBV2 and TRBJ1-5): EPEVTQTPSHQVTQMGQEVILRCVPISNHLYFYWYRQILGQKVEFLVSFYNNEISEKSEIFDDQFSVERPDGSNFTLKIRSTKLEDSAMYFCASSAEPLQPQHFGDGTRLSIL.

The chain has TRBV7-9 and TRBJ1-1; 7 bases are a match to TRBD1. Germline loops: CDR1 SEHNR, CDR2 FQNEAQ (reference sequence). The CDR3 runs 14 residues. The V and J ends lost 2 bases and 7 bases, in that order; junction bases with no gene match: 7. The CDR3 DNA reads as TGTGCCAGCAGCTTAACGCGACAGGGCGTTGAAGCTTTCTTT. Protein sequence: CASSLTRQGVEAFF.

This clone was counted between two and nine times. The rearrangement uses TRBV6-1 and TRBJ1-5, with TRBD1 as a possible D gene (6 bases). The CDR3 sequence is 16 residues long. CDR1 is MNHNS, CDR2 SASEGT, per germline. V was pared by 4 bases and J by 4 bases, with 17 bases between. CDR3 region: CASSGQGHGGNQPQHF. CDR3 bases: TGTGCCAGCAGTGGTCAGGGGCACGGTGGGAATCAGCCCCAGCATTTT.

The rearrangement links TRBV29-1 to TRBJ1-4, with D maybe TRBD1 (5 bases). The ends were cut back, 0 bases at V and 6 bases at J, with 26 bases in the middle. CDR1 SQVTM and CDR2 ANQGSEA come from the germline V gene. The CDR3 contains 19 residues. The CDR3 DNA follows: TGCAGCGTTGAAGAGTACGGAGGGGACCAGCTCGGTGTATATGAAAAACTGTTTTTT. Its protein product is CSVEEYGGDQLGVYEKLFF.

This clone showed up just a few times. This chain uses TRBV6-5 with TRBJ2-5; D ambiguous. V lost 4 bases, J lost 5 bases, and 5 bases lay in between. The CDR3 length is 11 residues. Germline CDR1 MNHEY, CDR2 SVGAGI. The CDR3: CASSLGETQYF. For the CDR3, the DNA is TGTGCCAGCAGTTTGGGTGAGACCCAGTACTTC.

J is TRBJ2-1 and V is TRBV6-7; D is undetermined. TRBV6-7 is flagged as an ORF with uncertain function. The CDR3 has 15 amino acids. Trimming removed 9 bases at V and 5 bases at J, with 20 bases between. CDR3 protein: CARTLKNPIDNEQFF. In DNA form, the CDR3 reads TGTGCCAGAACGCTGAAGAACCCTATTGACAATGAGCAGTTCTTC.

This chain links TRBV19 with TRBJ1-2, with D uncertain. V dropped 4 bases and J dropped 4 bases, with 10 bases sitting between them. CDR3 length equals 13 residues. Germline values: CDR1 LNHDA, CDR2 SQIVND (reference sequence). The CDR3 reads CASSTREIYGYTF. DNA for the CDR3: TGTGCCAGTAGTACCCGGGAGATCTATGGCTACACCTTC.

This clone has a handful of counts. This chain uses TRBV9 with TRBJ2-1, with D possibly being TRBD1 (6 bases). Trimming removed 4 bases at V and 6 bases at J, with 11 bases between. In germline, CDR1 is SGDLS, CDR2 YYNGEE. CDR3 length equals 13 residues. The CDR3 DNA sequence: TGTGCCAGCAGCACCCGGACAGCCAATGAGCAGTTCTTC. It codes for CASSTRTANEQFF.

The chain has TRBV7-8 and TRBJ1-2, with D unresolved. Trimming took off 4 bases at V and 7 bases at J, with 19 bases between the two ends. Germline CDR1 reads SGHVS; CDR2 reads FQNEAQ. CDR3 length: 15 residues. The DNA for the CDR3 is TGTGCCAGCAGCTCTACATTTGAGGCGTCTGGTGGCTACACCTTC. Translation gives CASSSTFEASGGYTF.

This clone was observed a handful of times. The CDR3 protein is CASSPGHLASGANVLTF. In DNA, the CDR3 is TGTGCCAGCAGCCCGGGACACCTTGCCTCTGGGGCCAACGTCCTGACTTTC. This chain connects TRBV5-8 to TRBJ2-6; perhaps TRBD1 as D (6 bases). The germline CDR1 and CDR2 sequences are SGHTS and YDEGEE. Trimming cost V 4 bases and J 0 bases, with 14 bases left between them. This CDR3 has 17 amino acids.

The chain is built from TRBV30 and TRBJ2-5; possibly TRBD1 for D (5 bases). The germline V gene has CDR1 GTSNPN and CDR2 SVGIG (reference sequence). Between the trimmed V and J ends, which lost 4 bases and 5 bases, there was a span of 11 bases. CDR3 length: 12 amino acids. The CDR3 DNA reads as TGTGCCTGGAAAACAGGTACCGAGACCCAGTACTTC. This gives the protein CAWKTGTETQYF. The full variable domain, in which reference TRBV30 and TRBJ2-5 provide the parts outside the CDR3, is SQTIHQWPATLVQPVGSPLSLECTVEGTSNPNLYWYRQAAGRGLQLLFYSVGIGQISSEVPQNLSASRPQDRQFILSSKKLLLSDSGFYLCAWKTGTETQYFGPGTRLLVL.